The subject of this entry is one T cell receptor beta chain. The antigen remains unidentified. A read error is possible here, since a much larger clone lies one base away. From 400 to 450 ng of RNA, a library with molecular barcoded alpha/delta and beta/gamma adaptors was made. TCRdb independently ran MiXCR on the reads; one entry per CDR3 protein. The top ten hold roughly 30% of the sample, which has 40,000 to 50,000 distinct CDR3 sequences, about an eighth seen once. This entry is derived from a study of read filtering for tumor transcriptome and immune sequencing. Study information: Per sample, TCR-region reads ranged about 4 to 11 million by IR-seq, about 75 to 1,300 by RNA-seq.

At the time of active disease, bone marrow was collected from every patient. The germline gives CDR1 MNHEY, CDR2 SVGEGT. This CDR3 is built from 13 residues. Whole-study findings and limits: Compared with RNA-seq, IR-seq gave much higher clonotype depth and reliability.

The chain recombines TRBV6-2 or TRBV6-3 with TRBJ1-2, with TRBD1 identical over 7 bases. This TCR was sampled from a donor over 35 with multiple myeloma. Sample: a population of CD138-negative cells sorted from bone marrow. The CDR3 reads CAGSYRGNYGYTF. The CDR3 nucleotides are TGTGCCGGCAGTTACAGGGGTAACTATGGCTACACCTTC.